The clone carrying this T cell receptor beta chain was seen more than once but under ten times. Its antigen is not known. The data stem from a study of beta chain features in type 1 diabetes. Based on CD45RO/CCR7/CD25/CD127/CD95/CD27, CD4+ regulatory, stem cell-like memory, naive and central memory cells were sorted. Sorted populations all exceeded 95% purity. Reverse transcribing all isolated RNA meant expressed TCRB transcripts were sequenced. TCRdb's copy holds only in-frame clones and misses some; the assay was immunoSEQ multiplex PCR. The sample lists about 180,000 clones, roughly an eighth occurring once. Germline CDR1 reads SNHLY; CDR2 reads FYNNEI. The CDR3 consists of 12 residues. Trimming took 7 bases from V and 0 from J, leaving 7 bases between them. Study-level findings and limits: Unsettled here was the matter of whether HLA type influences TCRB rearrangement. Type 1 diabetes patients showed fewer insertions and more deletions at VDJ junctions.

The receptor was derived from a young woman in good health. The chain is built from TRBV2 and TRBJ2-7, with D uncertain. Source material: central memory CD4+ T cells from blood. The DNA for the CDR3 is TGTGCCAGCACTACAGACTCCTACGAGCAGTACTTC. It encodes CASTTDSYEQYF. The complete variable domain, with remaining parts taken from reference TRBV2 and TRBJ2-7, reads EPEVTQTPSHQVTQMGQEVILRCVPISNHLYFYWYRQILGQKVEFLVSFYNNEISEKSEIFDDQFSVERPDGSNFTLKIRSTKLEDSAMYFCASTTDSYEQYFGPGTRLTVT.